This T cell receptor (beta chain) was identified in a study of beta chain features in type 1 diabetes. Germline V gives CDR1 MDHEN, CDR2 SYDVKM. Trimming pared 7 bases from V and 4 bases from J, leaving 14 bases between. This CDR3 has 14 residues. Every isolated RNA sample was fully reverse transcribed, so sequencing captured expressed TCRB transcripts. The protocol was immunoSEQ multiplex PCR, while the TCRdb copy is restricted to in-frame clones and leaves out a portion. Among roughly 500,000 clones listed, 30% were seen once. V gene TRBV28 combines with J gene TRBJ1-5; maybe TRBD1 (5 bases). The sequencing input was naive CD4+ T cells from blood. The clonotype originates from a man aged 18 to 29 in good health. CDR3: CASISSPGNQPQHF. The CDR3 bases are TGTGCCAGCATAAGTAGTCCAGGGAATCAGCCCCAGCATTTT.